The present TCR beta chain was sequenced within a study of cytomegalovirus exposure and HLA in healthy donors (dated 2017 in TCRdb). Concerning the study at large: According to an earlier analysis of 587 of the donors, 150 million to 200 million T cells yielded 100 million or so unique TCR beta sequences and approximately 300 Gb of sequence data. Approximately 330 gigabases of sequencing data and around 90 million unique TCR sequences made up an early release that covered 500 to 700 HLA-typed donors. Of the roughly 390 genotyped donors, roughly 80% were placed in the genetic ancestry cluster associated with self-reported Caucasian donors. The study was designed to test whether signatures of past pathogen exposure could be identified by cataloging public T cell receptors. The T cell repertoires of several hundred subjects were profiled by immunosequencing and related to cytomegalovirus serostatus. Along with the approximately 700-subject first cohort, a separate validation cohort of more than 90 different subjects was used. The study combined high-throughput TCR immunosequencing, statistical association of individual TCRs with disease status, and machine learning to predict cytomegalovirus infection status. To study patterns of TCR occurrence, a later analysis re-analyzed previously published TCR beta repertoires from around 660 donors and added high-resolution HLA genotyping. The later analysis used no new phenotypic data to find candidate immune exposures, relying instead on TCR beta sequences and their occurrence across donors. An earlier analysis of a few hundred of the donors applied high-throughput TCR beta sequencing to assess whether each TCR beta V gene segment acted as functional or pseudogenic. Donor age, sex, ethnicity and CMV serostatus were compiled together with the repertoire data. A later genetic analysis used genome-wide SNP genotypes for about 60% of the roughly 670 donors, treating that subset as a discovery cohort. Every discovery cohort repertoire had been produced on one sequencing platform. HLA typing included class I and class II loci at four-digit resolution. Typing coverage varied by locus: 629-630 donors for A, B, C, DRB1 and DQB1; 500 to 550 for DQA1; about 570 for DPA1; approximately 490 for DPB1. A handful of DR-DQ haplotypes were handled as single units for association and clustering because linkage in the cohort was strong. Across about 380 genotyped donors of the cohort, an average of about 240,000 unique TCR beta nucleotide sequences per donor were sequenced, and roughly a sixth of those sequences were non-productive.

In total, just over 650 healthy bone marrow donors made up the cohort. Cohort members were all nominally healthy when sampled, although unrecorded immune exposures were likely present. The donor was CMV seropositive and belonged to the group of some 290 seropositive cohort members. Each donor provided a peripheral blood sample, and peripheral blood mononuclear cells were used for TCR beta sequencing. The Qiagen DNeasy Blood Extraction Kit was used to extract genomic DNA from the blood cell samples. Results and caveats for the whole study, not just this receptor: Because counts were too low, 15 or so rarely observed V segments, including chromosome 9 orphons, were excluded from the earlier analysis of several hundred of the donors. Across donors, most TCR sequences were observed very rarely, whereas some public TCRs were present in many individuals. A later analysis found that TCR association rates varied across HLA loci, with DRB1 alleles showing the most associated TCRs and HLA-C alleles the fewest. A later genetic analysis reported fewer N-insertions in productive TCRs among donors in an Asian-associated ancestry cluster than the roughly 700-donor mean. In this cohort, only TCR beta chains were sequenced, and detectable features were limited by the absence of alpha or paired-chain data. Some IMGT-functional V segments, including TRBV6-2 and TRBV6-3, could not be distinguished by the 87-base-pair reads and were therefore excluded. The study gave a list of around 170 TCR beta chains associated with cytomegalovirus. A further reported finding was that TCR beta sequences accurately predicted the HLA-A and HLA-B alleles for most subjects in the first cohort. In a later analysis, several top co-occurrence clusters were reported to appear linked to parvovirus B19, influenza, CMV and Epstein-Barr virus. In a later analysis, most CMV-associated TCR beta chains were found to appear HLA-restricted, with HLA associations seemingly driven largely by CMV exposure. A group of highly shared sequence variants was considered likely to be a technical artifact of the sequencing pipeline. In a later genetic analysis, a missense DCLRE1C variant was associated with V-gene and J-gene trimming of TCR beta chains, and the association was replicated in an independent cohort. The only immune exposure information available for the cohort was CMV serostatus. In a later analysis, 16,951 TCR beta sequences were associated with specific HLA alleles at a false discovery rate of 0.05. Correlated functional status among segregating V segments might reflect linkage disequilibrium, but an unknown experimental factor could not be ruled out. When HLA alleles, especially DR and DQ, strongly co-occurred, TCR associations were difficult to assign to individual alleles. The classifier was reported to diagnose cytomegalovirus status with high specificity and sensitivity in both the original cohort and the validation cohort. The presence/absence analyses assumed that sequencing depth was roughly uniform across donors, and that assumption may not be true. In vitro tests confirmed that a few of the cytomegalovirus-associated TCR beta chains recognize cytomegalovirus antigens. In an earlier analysis of about 600 of the donors, most TCR beta V segments appeared in productive rearrangements about 90% or about 30% of the time, broadly matching IMGT annotations. Because some donors lacked HLA typing at each locus, the association tests relied only on the typed subset. In a later analysis, HLA-associated TCR beta chains were found to be more clonally expanded and to have lower generation probabilities than equally common non-associated chains. According to the authors, the approach could potentially be generalized to other disease states and immunological phenotypes.

Notes on this clone: The antigen this receptor binds is unknown. The sample holds no much larger clone one base away, and base qualities are not on file.

The CDR3 sequence holds 15 residues, the cysteine and phenylalanine included. Only the CDR3 portion is preserved as DNA: 45 bases, with reading frame beginning at the first base. V and J are trimmed by 3 bases and 3 bases, and the gene matches miss 3 bases of the junction. The CDR1 and CDR2 encoded by the germline V gene are SGHNT and YENEEA. Library generation was performed with the immunoSEQ multiplex PCR assay. The multiplex PCR relied on a mix of 60 forward primers for TCR Vbeta segments and 13 reverse primers for TCR Jbeta segments. A multiplex PCR assay on genomic DNA amplified the CDR3 region of rearranged TCR beta genes. Amplified TCR beta libraries were sequenced as 87-base-pair reads on the Illumina HiSeq System. The source study handled its data this way. In a later analysis, tens of millions of unique TCR beta chains were counted across the 500 to 850 repertoires, and approximately 11 million of these chains were shared by at least two donors. Raw reads were error-corrected and collapsed into unique sequences with a nearest-neighbor algorithm that merged closely related sequences to remove PCR and sequencing errors. To assign V, D and J gene segments, CDR3 sequences were aligned to IMGT reference sequences. Each retained sequence needed at least a six-nucleotide match to both a V gene segment and a J gene segment. Rearrangements were called productive when the CDR3 lacked stop codons and stayed in frame with V and J; all others were non-productive. CDR3 was defined by IMGT convention, running from the second conserved V-encoded cysteine to the conserved J-encoded phenylalanine. Sequences without an unambiguous match to a single V gene segment were excluded from the earlier analysis of about 600 of the donors. An earlier analysis of 450 to 650 of the donors called V segments functional above 56.7% productive rearrangements and segregating when the between-donor standard deviation exceeded 5%. A statistical classification framework was developed to diagnose cytomegalovirus status using the catalog of TCR beta chain sequences. In a later analysis, V and J genes were assigned by comparing TCR nucleotide sequences against IMGT/GENE-DB human TR gene sequences. A later analysis assigned CDR3 sequences and most-parsimonious VDJ recombination scenarios with the TCRdist pipeline. A later analysis defined each TCR beta chain by its CDR3 amino acid sequence plus V-gene family, and excluded reads lacking a unique V-gene family. In a later analysis, several hundred highly shared, low-generation-probability nucleotide sequences were removed to address suspected cross-contamination and a sequencing artifact. For each public chain, a later analysis derived a clonal expansion index from normalized ranks of inferred template counts within each repertoire. In a later analysis, generation probabilities were computed using a VDJ recombination model fitted to out-of-frame rearrangements, and the results were checked against IGoR. In a later analysis, hypergeometric tests were used to score TCR-TCR, TCR-HLA and TCR-CMV co-occurrence, with a repertoire-size bias correction applied to TCR pairs. A later analysis estimated false discovery rates by permuting HLA or CMV assignments 20 times. A later analysis grouped co-occurring TCRs with DBSCAN, adding TCRdist sequence similarity when clustering within HLA-allele-positive subsets. Repertoires with fewer than 30,000 or more than 120,000 public chains were left out of co-occurrence clustering, as were several repertoires with anomalous nucleotide sharing. Entries here come from immuneACCESS through TCRdb and include only in-frame sequences with V and J called. Some clones fail to appear in such tables; in the studies checked, an unresolved V gene covers under half of the shortfall, and the cause of the remainder is unknown. V and J calls and clone size are copied from that table; D and trimming were computed from the DNA. The sample yields 150,000 to 200,000 clones; around 80% were counted once. The ten largest clones add up to under 6% of the sample.

The sequenced material came from PBMCs. The chain employs TRBV11-3 and TRBJ2-1, with 9 bases aligning to TRBD2. The origin of this receptor is a woman in her 50s in good health and CMV-seropositive. The sequence in DNA is TGTGCCAGCAGCTTTAGCGGGAGAAGCTACAATGAGCAGTTCTTC. It specifies CASSFSGRSYNEQFF. With all but the CDR3 taken from the reference TRBV11-3 and TRBJ2-1 genes, the full variable domain is: EAGVVQSPRYKIIEKKQPVAFWCNPISGHNTLYWYLQNLGQGPELLIRYENEEAVDDSQLPKDRFSAERLKGVDSTLKIQPAELGDSAVYLCASSFSGRSYNEQFFGPGTRLTVL.